The 7 T cell receptor beta chains given below trace back to one sample, sequenced in a study of cytomegalovirus exposure and HLA in healthy donors. PCR amplification relied on 60 Vbeta primers (plus 13 Jbeta primers). The protocol was immunoSEQ multiplex PCR, while the TCRdb copy is restricted to in-frame clones and leaves out a portion. The data contain about 76,000 clones, 79% of them singletons. The sample was PBMCs. These receptors were collected from a man aged 25-45 years in good health and CMV-seronegative.

The chain is built from TRBV5-4 and TRBJ2-2; the D gene is possibly TRBD2 (5 bases). Trimming removed 7 bases at V and 5 bases at J, with 15 bases between. CDR3 size: 14 residues. Germline assignment: CDR1 SGHNT and CDR2 YYREEE (reference sequence). CDR3 in DNA: TGTGCCAGCTTCACCGGGGATGGTACCGGGGAGCTGTTTTTT. Translation: CASFTGDGTGELFF.

This clone showed up just once. V gene TRBV7-9 combines with J gene TRBJ2-7; D is possibly TRBD2 (6 bases). In germline, CDR1 is SEHNR, CDR2 FQNEAQ (reference sequence). The CDR3 consists of 14 residues. Trimming removed 1 base from V and 5 bases from J, with 12 bases in between. The chain's CDR3 is CASSLVMSGDEQYF. The CDR3 bases are TGTGCCAGCAGCTTAGTTATGTCGGGGGACGAGCAGTACTTC. The full variable domain, in which reference TRBV7-9 and TRBJ2-7 provide the parts outside the CDR3, is DTGVSQNPRHKITKRGQNVTFRCDPISEHNRLYWYRQTLGQGPEFLTYFQNEAQLEKSRLLSDRFSAERPKGSFSTLEIQRTEQGDSAMYLCASSLVMSGDEQYFGPGTRLTVT.

The rearrangement links TRBV14 to TRBJ2-7, with 9 bases lining up with TRBD2. CDR1 and CDR2 from the germline V gene are SGHDN and FVKESK. The CDR3 runs 15 residues. V was clipped by 1 base and J by 4 bases; unmatched bases: 5. The CDR3 region is CASSQALAGNYEQYF. In nucleotides, the CDR3 is TGTGCCAGCAGCCAAGCGCTAGCGGGAAATTACGAGCAGTACTTC. Drawing the rest from reference TRBV14 and TRBJ2-7, the complete variable domain is EAGVTQFPSHSVIEKGQTVTLRCDPISGHDNLYWYRRVMGKEIKFLLHFVKESKQDESGMPNNRFLAERTGGTYSTLKVQPAELEDSGVYFCASSQALAGNYEQYFGPGTRLTVT.

This clone appeared a few times. V gene TRBV12-5 combines with J gene TRBJ1-1, with TRBD1 matching over 7 bases. This CDR3 has 17 amino acids. V dropped 2 bases and J dropped 4; count of bases not matched to a gene: 13. Germline V gene sequence: CDR1 LGHNT, CDR2 FRNRAP. The CDR3 nucleotides are TGTGCTAGTGGTTTGAGGGACAGCAACACCAGGGCCACTGAAGCTTTCTTT. Its protein is CASGLRDSNTRATEAFF.

The chain carries TRBV19 and TRBJ2-2; TRBD1 matches at 9 bases. After removal of 6 bases from V and 6 bases from J, the junction contained 11 bases not matched to a gene. Per germline, CDR1 LNHDA and CDR2 SQIVND (reference sequence). This CDR3 has 16 residues. As DNA, the CDR3 is TGTGCCAGTAGGACTCGACAGGGGGTATTGTCCGGGGAGCTGTTTTTT. This encodes CASRTRQGVLSGELFF.

The genes are TRBV6-5 and TRBJ2-2; no reliable D call. The length of the CDR3 is 13 residues. V was trimmed by 2 bases and J by 5 bases, leaving 6 bases between them. Germline V gene lookup returns CDR1 MNHEY and CDR2 SVGAGI. CDR3: CASSYPITGELFF. The CDR3 coding sequence is TGTGCCAGCAGTTACCCTATAACCGGGGAGCTGTTTTTT.

This rearrangement joins TRBV7-2 to TRBJ2-7; TRBD1 matches at 9 bases. The CDR3 has 15 residues. With 6 bases clipped from V and 4 bases from J, the junction kept 10 bases outside the gene matches. Germline CDR1 reads SGHTA; CDR2 reads FQGNSA. The CDR3 nucleotides read TGTGCCAGCAGGAAAGCCGGGACAGGGCCATACGAGCAGTACTTC. Its protein product is CASRKAGTGPYEQYF.